This T cell receptor (beta chain) was identified in a study of blood T cell repertoires in COVID-19. Whole-study context: Sample material is recorded as cDNA or gDNA derived from T cells, B-cell-depleted T cells, or PBMCs.

Germline loops: CDR1 SGHTS, CDR2 YDEGEE. The CDR3 extends over 10 amino acids. V was cut by 4 bases and J by 8 bases, with 6 bases left in between. TCRdb's copy holds only in-frame clones and misses some; the assay was immunoSEQ multiplex PCR. The data contain more than 200,000 clones, around 89% of them singletons. The study recruited people aged roughly 18 to 100 years across roughly 25 US areas. Participants' own reports of clinical history determined their cohort assignment. The chain combines TRBV5-8 with TRBJ1-2, with D unresolved. Sequenced input: PBMCs or T cells enriched from blood (not recorded which). This sequence was found in a woman aged 25 to 39 who had recovered from COVID-19. The CDR3: CASSPRGYTF. As DNA, the CDR3 is TGTGCCAGCAGCCCCAGGGGCTACACCTTC.